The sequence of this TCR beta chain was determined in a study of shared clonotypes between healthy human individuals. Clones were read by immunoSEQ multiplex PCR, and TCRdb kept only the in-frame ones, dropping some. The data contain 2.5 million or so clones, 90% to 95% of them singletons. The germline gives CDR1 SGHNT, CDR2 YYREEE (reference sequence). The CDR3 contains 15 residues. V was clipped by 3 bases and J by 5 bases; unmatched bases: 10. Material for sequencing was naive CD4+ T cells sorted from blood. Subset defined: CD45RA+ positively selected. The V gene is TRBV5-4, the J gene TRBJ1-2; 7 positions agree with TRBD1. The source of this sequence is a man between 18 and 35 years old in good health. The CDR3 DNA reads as TGTGCCAGCAGCTCAAACCGGGACAGCGGATATGGCTACACCTTC. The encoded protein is CASSSNRDSGYGYTF.